The sequence of this TCR beta chain was determined in a study of vaccination and CD4 T cells after COVID-19. The study's findings and limits: SARS-CoV-2-reactive clonotypes rose nonsignificantly, with the median going from approximately 21 to 40.

The Oncomine TCR Beta short-read assay was applied to DNA of cultured CD4+ T cells. Investigators obtained genomic DNA by extraction from cultured CD4+ T cells. MiXCR, applied by TCRdb to the PCR reads, yields one record per CDR3 protein. The table lists 9,500 to 14,000 distinct CDR3 sequences, almost 40% of them singletons. V was shortened by 5 bases and J by 3 bases, with 14 bases between the two germline ends. Germline CDR1 and CDR2: DFQATT and SNEGSKA (reference sequence). This CDR3 comprises 13 residues. The sample's treatment: roughly 11-day PBMC culture with coronavirus spike peptide pools or control peptides (ViraFEST assay). Unexposed donor CD4+ T cells predated the COVID-19 pandemic, collected 2011-2018. First, ViraFEST expanded antigen-specific T cells with peptide pools, and next it sequenced the TCRs. When enough cells were available, unexposed-donor CD4+ T cells were probed with SARS-CoV-2 S/N and four cold-coronavirus spikes.

A few counts support this clonotype. The target antigen is unknown. This TCR was recovered from a human donor in good health. The gene calls are TRBV20-1 and TRBJ2-7, with D maybe TRBD2 (6 bases). The material sequenced was CD4+ T cells from blood, cultured in vitro. CDR3 DNA sequence: TGCAGTGCTCTTCCCCTAGCGTACTACGAGCAGTACTTC. This sequence encodes CSALPLAYYEQYF.